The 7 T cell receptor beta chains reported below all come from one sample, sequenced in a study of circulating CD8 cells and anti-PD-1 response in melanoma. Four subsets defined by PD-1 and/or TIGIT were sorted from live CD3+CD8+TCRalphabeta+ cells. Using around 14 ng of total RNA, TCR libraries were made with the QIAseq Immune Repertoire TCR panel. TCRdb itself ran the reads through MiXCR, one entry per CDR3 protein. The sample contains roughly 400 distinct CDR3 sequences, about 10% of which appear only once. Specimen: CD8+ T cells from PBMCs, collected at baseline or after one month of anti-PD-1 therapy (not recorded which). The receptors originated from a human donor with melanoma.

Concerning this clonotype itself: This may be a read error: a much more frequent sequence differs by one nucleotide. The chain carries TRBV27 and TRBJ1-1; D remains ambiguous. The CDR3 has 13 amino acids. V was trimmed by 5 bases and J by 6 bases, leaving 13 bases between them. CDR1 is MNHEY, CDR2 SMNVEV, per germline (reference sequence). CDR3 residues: CASSPIGAAEAFF. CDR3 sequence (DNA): TGTGCCAGCAGTCCCATAGGAGCTGCTGAAGCTTTCTTT.

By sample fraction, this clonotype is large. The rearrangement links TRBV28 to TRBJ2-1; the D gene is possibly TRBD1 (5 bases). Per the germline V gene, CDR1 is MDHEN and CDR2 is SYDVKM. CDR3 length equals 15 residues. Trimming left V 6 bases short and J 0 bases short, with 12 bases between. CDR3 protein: CASRQGRGSYNEQFF. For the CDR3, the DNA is TGTGCCAGCAGGCAGGGCAGAGGCTCCTACAATGAGCAGTTCTTC.

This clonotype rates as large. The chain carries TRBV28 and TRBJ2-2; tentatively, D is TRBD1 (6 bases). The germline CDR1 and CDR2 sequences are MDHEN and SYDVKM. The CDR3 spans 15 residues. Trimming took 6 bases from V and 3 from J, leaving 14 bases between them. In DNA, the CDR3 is TGTGCCAGCAGCTCCGGACAGTACCACACCGGGGAGCTGTTTTTT. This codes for CASSSGQYHTGELFF.

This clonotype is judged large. The CDR3: CASSQDFMNTEAFF. In DNA form, the CDR3 reads TGTGCCAGCAGCCAAGACTTCATGAACACTGAAGCTTTCTTT. The chain carries TRBV28 and TRBJ1-1; no clear D. V was trimmed by 6 bases and J by 0 bases, leaving 11 bases between them. From germline, CDR1 is MDHEN and CDR2 SYDVKM. CDR3 size: 14 residues.

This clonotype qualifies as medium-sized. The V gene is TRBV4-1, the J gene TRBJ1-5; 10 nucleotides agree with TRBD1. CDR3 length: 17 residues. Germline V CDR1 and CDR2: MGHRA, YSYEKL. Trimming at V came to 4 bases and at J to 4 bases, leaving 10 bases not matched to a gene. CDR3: CASSPSETGGLNQPQHF. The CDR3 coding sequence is TGCGCCAGCAGCCCCAGCGAGACAGGGGGCTTAAATCAGCCCCAGCATTTT.

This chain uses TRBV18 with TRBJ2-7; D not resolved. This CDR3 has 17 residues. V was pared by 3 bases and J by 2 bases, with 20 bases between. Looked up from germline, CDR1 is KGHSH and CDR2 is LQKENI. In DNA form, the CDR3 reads TGTGCCAGCTCACCTTTCCCGGCCCAGGACCCGGCCTACGAGCAGTACTTC. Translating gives CASSPFPAQDPAYEQYF. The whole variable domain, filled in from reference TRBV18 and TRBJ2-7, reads NAGVMQNPRHLVRRRGQEARLRCSPMKGHSHVYWYRQLPEEGLKFMVYLQKENIIDESGMPKERFSAEFPKEGPSILRIQQVVRGDSAAYFCASSPFPAQDPAYEQYFGPGTRLTVT.

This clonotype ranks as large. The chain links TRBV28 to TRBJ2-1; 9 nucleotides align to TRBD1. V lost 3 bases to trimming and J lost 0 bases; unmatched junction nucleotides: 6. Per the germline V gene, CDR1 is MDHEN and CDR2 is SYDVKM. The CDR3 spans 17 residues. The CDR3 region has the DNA TGTGCCAGCAGTTTTTTGACAGGGGGAGGCTCCTACAATGAGCAGTTCTTC. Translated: CASSFLTGGGSYNEQFF.